This is a list of T cell receptor beta chains from one sample in a study of radiotherapy plus CTLA-4 blockade in lung cancer. The data were produced by immunoSEQ multiplex PCR, yet TCRdb's version contains in-frame clones alone and is incomplete. The data hold approximately 73,000 clones, with around nine tenths observed a single time. Sequencing was performed on peripheral blood, taken from a patient treated with radiotherapy plus ipilimumab. These receptors came from a human donor with non-small cell lung cancer that progressed on radiotherapy plus ipilimumab. CDR3s include the opening cysteine and the closing phenylalanine or tryptophan. A D gene is named only where the DNA matches it firmly. Clone size is stated in some rows and not others, as once, few, many or a class when expanded.

V	D	J	size	DNA	CDR3
TRBV6-5	TRBD2	TRBJ2-1	-	TGTGCCAGCAGTTACGTGGGCGGGAGGGCCAATGAGCAGTTCTTC	CASSYVGGRANEQFF
TRBV5-4	-	TRBJ2-3	-	TGTGCCAGCAGCCCCAACACGAAATCCACAGATACGCAGTATTTT	CASSPNTKSTDTQYF
TRBV5-4	TRBD1	TRBJ2-7	-	TGTGCCAGCAGCTTGGCCGAGGGACAGGGGTCCTACGAGCAGTACTTC	CASSLAEGQGSYEQYF
TRBV5-1	-	TRBJ1-5	-	TGCGCCAGCAAGGAGGGATCAGGGCTTAGCAATCAGCCCCAGCATTTT	CASKEGSGLSNQPQHF
TRBV30	TRBD2	TRBJ2-3	-	TGTGCCTGGAGTGTAGCGGGAGGTCCAGTTAGCACAGATACGCAGTATTTT	CAWSVAGGPVSTDTQYF
TRBV5-6	TRBD1	TRBJ2-5	-	TGTGCCAGCAGCTTAGACAGGGGTTGGGAGACCCAGTACTTC	CASSLDRGWETQYF
TRBV18	-	TRBJ2-1	-	TGTGCCAGCTCTACGGGGAGTGGGACCTACAATGAGCAGTTCTTC	CASSTGSGTYNEQFF
TRBV5-4	-	TRBJ2-1	-	TGTGCCAGCAGCTTGGGCCCCGGTGAGCAGTTCTTC	CASSLGPGEQFF
TRBV28	TRBD2	TRBJ2-7	-	TGTGCCAGCAGCGACGCGTCGGGGGGGGAGTCCTACGAGCAGTACTTC	CASSDASGGESYEQYF
TRBV29-1	-	TRBJ2-5	-	TGCAGCGTTGAAGTTTGGGAGACCCAGTACTTC	CSVEVWETQYF
TRBV6-6	-	TRBJ1-2	-	TGTGCCAGCAGTGTACAAGAGGGCTGGGGCTACACCTTC	CASSVQEGWGYTF
TRBV6-6	-	TRBJ1-1	few	TGTGCCAGCAGTTACATGGACACCGGCCCTGAAGCTTTCTTT	CASSYMDTGPEAFF
TRBV5-1	-	TRBJ2-1	-	TGCGCCAGCAGCTTGGTCGGAGAACCCTACAATGAGCAGTTCTTC	CASSLVGEPYNEQFF
TRBV7-9	-	TRBJ2-1	-	TGTGCCAGCAGCGAGCGATTGGTGAATGAGCAGTTCTTC	CASSERLVNEQFF
TRBV7-9	-	TRBJ2-7	-	TGTGCCAGCAGCTTCGGTGTCTCCTACGAGCAGTACTTC	CASSFGVSYEQYF
TRBV18	-	TRBJ1-5	-	TGTGCCAGCTCACCAGCGGTTTTTAGCAATCAGCCCCAGCATTTT	CASSPAVFSNQPQHF
TRBV19	TRBD2	TRBJ2-1	-	TGTGCCAGTAGTATCGGGACTAGCAATGAGCAGTTCTTC	CASSIGTSNEQFF
TRBV5-4	-	TRBJ2-5	-	TGTGCCAGCAGCGCCTATGTCCAGCGAGAGACCCAGTACTTC	CASSAYVQRETQYF
TRBV19	TRBD1	TRBJ2-1	once	TGTGCCAGGAGGACAGGGCTTTACAATGAGCAGTTCTTC	CARRTGLYNEQFF
TRBV5-1	-	TRBJ2-1	-	TGCGCCAGCAGCCCCGGACAGTATGGGCCCCGGGATGAGCAGTTCTTC	CASSPGQYGPRDEQFF
TRBV28	-	TRBJ2-7	-	TGTGCCAGCAGTCCGAACACTGCCTACGAGCAGTACTTC	CASSPNTAYEQYF
TRBV6-6	TRBD1	TRBJ1-4	-	TGTGCCAGCAGTAGGAGGGACCGACAGGGGGAAAAACTGTTTTTT	CASSRRDRQGEKLFF